Detailed here is one T cell receptor beta chain. Germline CDR1 and CDR2: MNHEY and SMNVEV (reference sequence). The CDR3 length is 16 residues. Trimming pared 3 bases from V and 3 bases from J, leaving 18 bases between. Each diagnosis was grounded in clinical symptoms, serum thyroxine and TRAb, thyroid ultrasound, and orbital computed tomography. This entry is derived from a study of T cells in Graves' hyperthyroidism and ophthalmopathy. Amplified TCR beta CDR3 regions derived from RNA transcripts. When the TCR CDR3 underwent first-round RT-PCR, the HTBI primer set was used. TCRdb re-analysed the multiplex PCR reads in MiXCR, keeping a single row per CDR3 protein. The sample yields roughly 660,000 distinct CDR3 sequences, 17% seen once.

Source material: blood. The chain is built from TRBV27 and TRBJ2-7, with a tentative D call TRBD2 (7 bases). The TCR originated in a man aged 45-65 years with Graves' hyperthyroidism. The CDR3 sequence: CASSFPDRLAGYEQYF. As DNA, the CDR3 is TGTGCCAGCAGTTTCCCCGACAGGTTAGCGGGCTACGAGCAGTACTTC.